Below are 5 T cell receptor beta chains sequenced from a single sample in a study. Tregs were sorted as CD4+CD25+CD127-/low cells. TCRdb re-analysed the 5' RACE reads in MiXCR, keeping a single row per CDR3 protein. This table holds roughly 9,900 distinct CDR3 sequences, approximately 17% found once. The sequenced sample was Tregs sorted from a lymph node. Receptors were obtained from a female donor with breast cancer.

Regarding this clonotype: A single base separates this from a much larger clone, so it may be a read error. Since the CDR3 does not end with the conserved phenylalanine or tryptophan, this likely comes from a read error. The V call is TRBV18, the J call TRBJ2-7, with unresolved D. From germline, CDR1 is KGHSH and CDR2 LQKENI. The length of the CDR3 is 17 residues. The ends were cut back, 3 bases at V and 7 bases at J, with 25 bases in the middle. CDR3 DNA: TGTGCCAGCTCACCGCCCTTCATCACGAGCGTGGACGGGGAGCAGTACTCC. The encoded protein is CASSPPFITSVDGEQYS.

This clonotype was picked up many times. The CDR3 sequence is CASSSTRETQYF. Written as DNA, the CDR3 is TGTGCCAGCAGCTCAACCAGAGAGACCCAGTACTTC. This chain joins TRBV7-9 and TRBJ2-5; no definite D call. Trimming removed 4 bases from V and 4 bases from J, with 7 bases in between. The CDR3 is 12 residues long. Per germline, CDR1 SEHNR and CDR2 FQNEAQ (reference sequence).

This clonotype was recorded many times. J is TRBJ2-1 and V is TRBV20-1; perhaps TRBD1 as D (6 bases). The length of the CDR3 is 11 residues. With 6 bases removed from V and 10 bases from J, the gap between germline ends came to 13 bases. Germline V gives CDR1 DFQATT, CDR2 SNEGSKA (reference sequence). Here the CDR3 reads CSARTVTEQFF. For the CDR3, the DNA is TGCAGTGCCCGGACAGTGACCGAGCAGTTCTTC.

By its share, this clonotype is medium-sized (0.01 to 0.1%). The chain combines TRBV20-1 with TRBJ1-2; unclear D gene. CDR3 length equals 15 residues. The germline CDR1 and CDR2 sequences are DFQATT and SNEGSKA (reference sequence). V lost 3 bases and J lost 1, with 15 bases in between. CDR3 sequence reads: CSASAPGEFNYGYTF. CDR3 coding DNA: TGCAGTGCTAGTGCCCCAGGAGAATTTAACTATGGCTACACCTTC.

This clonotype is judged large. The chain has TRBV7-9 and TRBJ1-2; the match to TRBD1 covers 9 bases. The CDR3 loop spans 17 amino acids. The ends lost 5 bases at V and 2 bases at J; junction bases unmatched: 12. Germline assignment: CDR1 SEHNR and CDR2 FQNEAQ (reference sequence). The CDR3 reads CASSKSAGTGINYGYTF. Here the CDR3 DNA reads TGTGCCAGCAGCAAGTCCGCCGGGACAGGGATAAACTATGGCTACACCTTC.